This T cell receptor beta chain was obtained from a study of blood T cell repertoires in COVID-19. About the research overall: The origin of the acute and convalescent COVID-19 samples was the United States, Italy and Spain. The cDNA or gDNA used as material had been derived from T cells, B-cell-depleted T cells, or PBMCs.

This CDR3 comprises 15 residues. Germline V gives CDR1 SGHRS, CDR2 YFSETQ. The V gene end was trimmed by 4 bases and the J gene end by 9 bases; junction bases not matched to a gene: 8. Study processing details: Reference gene primer amplification gave nucleated cell count estimates. This table comes from immunoSEQ multiplex PCR, and its TCRdb copy is limited to in-frame clones, with some not included. V and J calls and clone size come straight from that table; D and trimming were deduced from the DNA. This sample has about 130,000 clones; roughly 79% occur once, and the top ten carry 10% to 11%. The clonotype was recovered from a human donor in a cohort sampled during active COVID-19. The sample taken for sequencing was peripheral blood. The genes are TRBV5-1 and TRBJ2-1, with TRBD2 identical over 12 bases. The CDR3 here is CASSRDLAGGVEQFF. The CDR3 DNA sequence: TGCGCCAGCAGCCGCGATCTAGCGGGGGGGGTTGAGCAGTTCTTC.